This section outlines one T cell receptor beta chain sequence together with its context. The table came from immunoSEQ multiplex PCR; TCRdb's copy has only in-frame clones and leaves some out. The sample consists of 28,000 or so clones, 88% of them appearing once. The germline V gene has CDR1 KGHSH and CDR2 LQKENI. This CDR3 has 14 amino acids. V gave up 5 bases and J gave up 2 bases, with 10 bases separating them. The data belong to a study of T cell changes during pregnancy in multiple sclerosis. This chain joins TRBV18 and TRBJ1-3; unclear D gene. This specimen consisted of CD4+ T cells from peripheral blood mononuclear cells, obtained in the first trimester of pregnancy. This TCR came from a female donor in good health, enrolled as a control in a pregnancy study. CDR3 region: CASSDSTAGNTIYF. CDR3 DNA sequence: TGTGCCAGCTCAGACTCGACTGCTGGAAACACCATATATTTT.